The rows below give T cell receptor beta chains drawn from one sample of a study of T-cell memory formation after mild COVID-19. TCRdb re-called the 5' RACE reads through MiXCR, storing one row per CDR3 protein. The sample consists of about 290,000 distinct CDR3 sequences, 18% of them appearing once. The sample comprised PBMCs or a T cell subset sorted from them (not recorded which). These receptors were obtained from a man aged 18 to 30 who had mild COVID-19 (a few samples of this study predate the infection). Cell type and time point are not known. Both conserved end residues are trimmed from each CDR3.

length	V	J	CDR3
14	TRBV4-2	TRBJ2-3	ASSQKTSGDTDTQY
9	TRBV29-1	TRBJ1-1	SVGQNTEAF
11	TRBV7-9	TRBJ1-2	ASSLQINYGYT
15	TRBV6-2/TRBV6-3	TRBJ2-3	ASSYPNGLAGTPRQY
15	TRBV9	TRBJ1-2	ASSRSGTDHLNYGYT
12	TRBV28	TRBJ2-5	ASSSPPGARTQY
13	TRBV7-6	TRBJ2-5	ASSSPNGGLETQY
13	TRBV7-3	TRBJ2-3	ASSLLAGMVDTQY
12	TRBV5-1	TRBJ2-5	ASSPDTGGKTQY
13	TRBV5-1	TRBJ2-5	ASSLFGGYQETQY
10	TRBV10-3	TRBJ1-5	AIKESNQPQH
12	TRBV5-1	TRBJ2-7	ASSLGAGDSEQY
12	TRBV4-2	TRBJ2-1	ASSQRWDFNEQF
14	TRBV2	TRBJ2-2	ASSAQGSANTGELF
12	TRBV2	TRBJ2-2	ASQGRDRGGELF
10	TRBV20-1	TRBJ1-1	SASGGRTEAF
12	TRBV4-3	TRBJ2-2	ASSSAGNTGELF
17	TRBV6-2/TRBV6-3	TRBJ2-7	ASSYTMGQRTSGVYEQY
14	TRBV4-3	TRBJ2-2	ASSQDFHANTGELF
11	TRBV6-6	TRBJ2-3	ASSRGPEDTQY
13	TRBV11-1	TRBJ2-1	ASSLGQGNHNEQF
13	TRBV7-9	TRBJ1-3	ASSFGTYSGNTIY
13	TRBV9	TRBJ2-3	ASSASSGGWDTQY
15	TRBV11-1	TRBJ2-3	ASSALGGGLKTDTQY
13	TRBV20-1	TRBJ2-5	SATSGGAKQETQY
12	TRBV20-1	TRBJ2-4	SARTGPRGNIQY
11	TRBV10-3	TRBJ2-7	AIKSGTTYEQY
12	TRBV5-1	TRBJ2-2	ASSFRGGTGELF
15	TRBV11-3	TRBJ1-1	ASADRGTDYWNTEAF
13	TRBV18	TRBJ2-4	ASSPGWTDKNIQY
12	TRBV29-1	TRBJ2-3	SVEGDRGTDTQY
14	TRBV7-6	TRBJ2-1	ASSGDRAGDYNEQF
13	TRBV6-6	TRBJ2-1	ASSYSTGRGNEQF
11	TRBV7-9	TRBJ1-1	ASSLGQGTEAF
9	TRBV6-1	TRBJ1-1	ASSFSVEAF
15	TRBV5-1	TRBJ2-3	ASSLVTSGGGTDTQY
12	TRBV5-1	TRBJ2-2	ASSGAIRSGELF
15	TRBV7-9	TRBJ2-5	ASSPRGTGGTQETQY
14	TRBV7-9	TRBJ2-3	ASSLSRGSSTDTQY